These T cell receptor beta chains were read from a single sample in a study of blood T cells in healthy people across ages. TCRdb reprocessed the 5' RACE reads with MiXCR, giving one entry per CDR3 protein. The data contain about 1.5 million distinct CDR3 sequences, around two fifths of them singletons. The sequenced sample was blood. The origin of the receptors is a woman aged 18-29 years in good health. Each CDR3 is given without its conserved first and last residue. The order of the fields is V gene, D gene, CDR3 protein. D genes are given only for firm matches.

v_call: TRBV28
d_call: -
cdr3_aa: ASSFLAPGNSPLH

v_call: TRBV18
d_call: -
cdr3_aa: ASSPPVGDERY

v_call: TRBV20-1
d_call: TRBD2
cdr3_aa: SASGLATHEQF

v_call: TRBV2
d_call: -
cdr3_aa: ASNPGGKVYEQY

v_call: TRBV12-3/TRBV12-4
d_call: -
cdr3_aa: ASCFWDTIFYEQY

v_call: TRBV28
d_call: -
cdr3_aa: ASSFYKGNYQETQY

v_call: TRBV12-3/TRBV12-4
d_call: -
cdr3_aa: ASSPAGGNEKLF

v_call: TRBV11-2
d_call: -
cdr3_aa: ASSLNAGFYGYT

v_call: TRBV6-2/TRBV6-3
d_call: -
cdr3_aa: ASSYGVETQY

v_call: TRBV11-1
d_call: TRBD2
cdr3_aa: ASSLRLADKPQY

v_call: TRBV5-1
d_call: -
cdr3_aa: ASSPILSGANVLT

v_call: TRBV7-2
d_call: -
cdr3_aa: ASSLGPPGYGYT

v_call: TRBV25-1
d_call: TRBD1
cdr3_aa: ASSETGGYGYT

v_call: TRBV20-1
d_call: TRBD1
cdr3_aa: SARDTGTGFYEQY

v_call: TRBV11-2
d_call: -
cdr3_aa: AISGGGKTQY

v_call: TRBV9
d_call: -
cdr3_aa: ASSPRTSLSNEQF

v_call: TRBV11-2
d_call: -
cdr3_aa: ASALGRYNEQF

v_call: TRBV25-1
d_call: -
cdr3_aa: ASSGGESEKLF

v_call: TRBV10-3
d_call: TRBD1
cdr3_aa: AITRQGAGYT

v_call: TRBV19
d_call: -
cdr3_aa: ASTPGEGRLDTQY

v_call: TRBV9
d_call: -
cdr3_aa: ASSVTADRWESSTDTQY

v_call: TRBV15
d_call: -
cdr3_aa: ATSRQDQADGYT